This T cell receptor beta chain stems from a study of blood T cell repertoires in COVID-19. Looking at the study overall: Sites across the United States, Italy and Spain contributed samples from acute and convalescent COVID-19.

Trimming left V 5 bases short and J 1 base short, with 14 bases between. Germline V gene sequence: CDR1 LNHDA, CDR2 SQIVND (reference sequence). The CDR3 is 15 amino acids. Repertoires were generated with immunoSEQ multiplex PCR, while TCRdb's copy carries only in-frame clones and drops some. The repertoire includes 210,000 or so clones, under 95% of them detected once, and around 1.2% sits in the top ten. Material: peripheral blood. The chain recombines TRBV19 with TRBJ1-1, with TRBD1 as a possible D gene (5 bases). This TCR was recovered from a man aged 30-40 years with acute or convalescent COVID-19. CDR3 sequence reads: CASSLMSGGNTEAFF. Here the CDR3 DNA reads TGTGCCAGTAGTTTGATGTCGGGGGGGAACACTGAAGCTTTCTTT.